This T cell receptor (beta chain) was captured by sequencing in a study of T cell clonality in common variable immunodeficiency. The CDR3 consists of 15 residues. Germline V lookup: CDR1 SEHNR, CDR2 FQNEAQ (reference sequence). The J segment lost 4 bases and the V segment lost 1 base, leaving 4 bases of the junction unmatched. TCRdb's copy holds only in-frame clones and misses some; the assay was immunoSEQ multiplex PCR. Singletons are absent from the sample, which has roughly 20,000 clones. Whole-study results and caveats: Fewer TCRbeta clones were shared among CVID subjects than controls. In common variable immunodeficiency, TCR beta chains reportedly carried fewer deletions and N-nucleotide insertions.

A note on this clone: What it recognizes is unknown. The observed sequence ends 3 residues before the CDR3 terminus, with the missing tail filled in from the germline J gene.

Diagnosis required reduced IgG, IgA and/or IgM with specific antibody deficiency. Patients and controls were mostly of Caucasian heritage. Blood samples were heparinized, about 4.5 to 8.5 ml per donor. This receptor was taken from a human donor with common variable immunodeficiency. The chain uses TRBV7-9 and TRBJ2-1; 7 bases are shared with TRBD2. The sample comprised peripheral blood mononuclear cells. CDR3 loop: CASSLVGGGYNEQFF. CDR3 bases read: TGTGCCAGCAGCTTAGTGGGGGGGGGATACAATGAG.